This TCR beta chain is drawn from a study of blood T cell repertoires in COVID-19. The CDR3 extends over 15 amino acids. V dropped 4 bases and J dropped 1 base, with 11 bases sitting between them. The germline gives CDR1 ENHRY, CDR2 SYGVKD. Method: immunoSEQ multiplex PCR; TCRdb's copy keeps in-frame clones and lacks some. The sample contains under 300,000 clones, approximately 86% of which appear only once. This receptor was identified in a woman older than 75 with active or convalescent COVID-19. The sequencing sample was made of peripheral blood. The chain recombines TRBV10-3 with TRBJ1-3; a weak D match, TRBD1 (5 bases). The CDR3 loop is CAISARQKSGNTIYF. CDR3 DNA: TGTGCCATCAGTGCCCGACAGAAGTCTGGAAACACCATATATTTT.